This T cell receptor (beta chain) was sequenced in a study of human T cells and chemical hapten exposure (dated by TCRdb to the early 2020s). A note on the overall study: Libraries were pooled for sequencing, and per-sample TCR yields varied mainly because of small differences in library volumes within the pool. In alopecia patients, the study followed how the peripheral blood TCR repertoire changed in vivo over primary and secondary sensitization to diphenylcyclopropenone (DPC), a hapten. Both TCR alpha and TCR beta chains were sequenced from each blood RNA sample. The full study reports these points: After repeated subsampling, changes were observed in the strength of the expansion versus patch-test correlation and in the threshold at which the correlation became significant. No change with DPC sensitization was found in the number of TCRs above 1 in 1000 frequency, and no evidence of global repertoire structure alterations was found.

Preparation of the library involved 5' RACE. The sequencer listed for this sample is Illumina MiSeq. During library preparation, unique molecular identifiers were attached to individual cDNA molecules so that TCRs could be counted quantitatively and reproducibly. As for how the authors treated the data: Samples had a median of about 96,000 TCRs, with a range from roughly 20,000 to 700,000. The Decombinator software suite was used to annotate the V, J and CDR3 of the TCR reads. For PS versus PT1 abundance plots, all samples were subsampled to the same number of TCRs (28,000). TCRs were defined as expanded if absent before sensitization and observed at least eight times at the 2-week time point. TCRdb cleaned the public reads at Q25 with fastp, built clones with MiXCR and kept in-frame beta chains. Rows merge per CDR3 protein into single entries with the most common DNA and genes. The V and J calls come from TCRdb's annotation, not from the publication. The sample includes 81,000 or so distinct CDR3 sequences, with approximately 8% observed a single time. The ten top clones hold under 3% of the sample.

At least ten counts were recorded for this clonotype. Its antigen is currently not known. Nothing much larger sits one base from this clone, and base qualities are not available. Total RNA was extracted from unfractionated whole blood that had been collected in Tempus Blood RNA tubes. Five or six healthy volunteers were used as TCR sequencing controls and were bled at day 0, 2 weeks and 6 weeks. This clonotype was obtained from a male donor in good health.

The CDR3 protein is CASIGDRAGNTIYF. Here is the DNA: TGTGCCAGCATCGGGGACAGGGCTGGAAACACCATATATTTT. In this chain, TRBV7-2 is recombined with TRBJ1-3; 9 middle bases align to TRBD1. From a lookup of the germline V gene, CDR1 and CDR2 are SGHTA and FQGNSA. Measured from the cysteine to the phenylalanine, the CDR3 is 14 residues long. Kept here is only the CDR3 DNA, which spans 42 bases and is read in frame from base 1. The germline V and J ends show losses of 7 bases and 2 bases respectively, and no gene match explains 3 bases of the junction.